The TCR beta chain described here comes from a study of OX40 agonist ivuxolimab in advanced cancers. About the study: The drug used for patients, ivuxolimab, was an agonistic anti-OX40 (CD134) antibody.

TCRdb's table, derived via immunoSEQ multiplex PCR, lists solely in-frame clones and lacks some. This sample carries fewer than 85,000 clones, about 85% of them seen once, and the ten largest clones take under 0.55%. The specimen was CD4+ or CD8+ T cells sorted from blood, collected in a trial of the OX40 agonist ivuxolimab. The clonotype comes from an adult with an advanced solid tumor such as melanoma, head and neck, liver or kidney cancer.

The CDR3 reads CASRGNQNSPLHF. DNA for the CDR3: TGTGCCAGCAGGGGTAATCAGAATTCACCCCTCCACTTT. The rearrangement links TRBV7-2 to TRBJ1-6, with no clear D. Per the germline V gene, CDR1 is SGHTA and CDR2 is FQGNSA. The V gene lost 6 bases and the J gene lost 7 bases, with 10 bases spanning the gap. The CDR3 runs 13 residues.